Below, 18 T cell receptor beta chains from the same sample are listed, as sequenced in a study of blood T cell repertoires in COVID-19. Some clones are missing from TCRdb's copy, which holds only in-frame ones; the method was immunoSEQ multiplex PCR. Here the sample spans roughly 200,000 clones, about 86% being singletons. Sequencing input: peripheral blood. The source of these receptors is a man younger than 30 with active or convalescent COVID-19.

The V call is TRBV27, the J call TRBJ1-6, with 7 positions matching TRBD1. The CDR3 loop spans 18 amino acids. The J segment lost 2 bases and the V segment lost 5 bases, leaving 12 bases of the junction unmatched. Germline V gene data show CDR1 as MNHEY and CDR2 as SMNVEV (reference sequence). The CDR3 DNA follows: TGTGCCAGCAGTAGACCCACCGGACAGGCCGCCTATAATTCACCCCTCCACTTT. This encodes CASSRPTGQAAYNSPLHF.

This sequence joins TRBV28 and TRBJ1-1, with TRBD1 identical over 9 bases. The J segment lost 1 base and the V segment lost 8 bases, leaving 14 bases of the junction unmatched. This CDR3 has 17 amino acids. Germline V gene lookup returns CDR1 MDHEN and CDR2 SYDVKM. Written as DNA, the CDR3 is TGTGCCAGCTCCCCGGGACAGGGCGTTTCACCGAACACTGAAGCTTTCTTT. Amino acid sequence: CASSPGQGVSPNTEAFF.

This clone was counted a single time. The chain recombines TRBV19 with TRBJ1-3, with D possibly being TRBD1 (5 bases). Trimming left V 7 bases short and J 0 bases short, with 13 bases between. This CDR3 contains 15 residues. CDR1 LNHDA and CDR2 SQIVND come from the germline V gene (reference sequence). DNA of the CDR3: TGTGCCAGTACGGACACCCCGAGCTCTGGAAACACCATATATTTT. Amino acids: CASTDTPSSGNTIYF.

The rearrangement joins TRBV27 to TRBJ2-5; 9 bases are shared with TRBD1. This CDR3 is 15 amino acids long. Germline loops: CDR1 MNHEY, CDR2 SMNVEV (reference sequence). The V and J ends lost 6 bases and 2 bases, in that order; junction bases with no gene match: 7. The CDR3 region is CASRGIGTGQETQYF. The DNA for the CDR3 is TGTGCCAGCAGAGGTATCGGGACAGGGCAAGAGACCCAGTACTTC.

This rearrangement joins TRBV18 to TRBJ1-5; 9 positions agree with TRBD1. The V gene's germline CDR1 is KGHSH and CDR2 LQKENI. V lost 5 bases to trimming and J lost 3 bases; unmatched junction nucleotides: 8. The CDR3 spans 16 residues. Here the CDR3 reads CASSAEQGAVNQPQHF. CDR3 sequence (DNA): TGTGCCAGCTCAGCAGAACAGGGGGCCGTCAATCAGCCCCAGCATTTT.

The gene calls are TRBV3-1 (or the pseudogene TRBV3-2) and TRBJ1-4; unclear D gene. CDR3 size: 12 residues. Germline assignment: CDR1 LGHDT and CDR2 YNNKEL (reference sequence). The germline V and J ends were trimmed by 0 bases and 8 bases, with 4 bases remaining between them. CDR3 in DNA: TGTGCCAGCAGCCAAGATGAGGAAAAACTGTTTTTT. Protein product: CASSQDEEKLFF.

The chain links TRBV6-1 to TRBJ2-4, with 7 bases identical to TRBD2. The V gene's germline CDR1 is MNHNS and CDR2 SASEGT. The CDR3 is made up of 16 amino acids. V gave up 2 bases and J gave up 0 bases; unmatched junction bases: 4. DNA for the CDR3: TGTGCCAGCAGTGAAACCCCGGGGGGAGCCAAAAACATTCAGTACTTC. This gives the protein CASSETPGGAKNIQYF.

This rearrangement joins TRBV4-3 to TRBJ1-2; 9 bases agree with TRBD1. The trim removed 0 bases at V and 2 bases at J, leaving 7 bases unmatched. Germline loops: CDR1 LGHNA, CDR2 YSLEER. CDR3 length: 17 residues. CDR3 amino acids: CASSQDFSGTGNYGYTF. The DNA for the CDR3 is TGCGCCAGCAGCCAAGACTTTTCCGGGACAGGGAACTATGGCTACACCTTC.

The CDR3 DNA reads as TGCGCCAGCAGCCACCAAAGTAGGGGTCAAGAGACCCAGTACTTC. It yields the protein CASSHQSRGQETQYF. The chain couples TRBV5-1 to TRBJ2-5; D is possibly TRBD1 (5 bases). The CDR3 extends over 15 amino acids. The V gene's germline CDR1 is SGHRS and CDR2 YFSETQ. V shed 4 bases and J shed 2 bases, with 15 bases lying between them.

About this clone itself: A junction boundary mismatches the germline segment, possibly from a read error. The V and J genes are TRBV15 and TRBJ1-2, with D possibly matching TRBD1 (6 bases). In germline, CDR1 is LNHNV, CDR2 YYDKDF (reference sequence). The length of the CDR3 is 12 residues. CDR3 nucleotides: TGTGCCACCAGCAGAGTACAGGGTCGGATGGAATTC. Its protein product is CATSRVQGRMEF.

The chain uses TRBV18 and TRBJ1-1; D remains ambiguous. V gave up 0 bases and J gave up 6 bases, with 8 bases separating them. CDR3 length: 13 amino acids. CDR1 KGHSH and CDR2 LQKENI come from the germline V gene. CDR3 protein: CASSPPMGAEAFF. In nucleotides, the CDR3 is TGTGCCAGCTCACCACCAATGGGCGCTGAAGCTTTCTTT.

This chain uses TRBV29-1 with TRBJ2-1; D unresolved. Trimming stripped 4 bases from V and 6 bases from J, with 13 bases between. Germline values: CDR1 SQVTM, CDR2 ANQGSEA. CDR3 size: 13 residues. This CDR3 reads CSVVVGVLNEQFF. The DNA for the CDR3 is TGCAGCGTTGTTGTTGGAGTCCTCAATGAGCAGTTCTTC.

This chain connects TRBV7-2 to TRBJ2-7; the D gene is possibly TRBD1 (6 bases). The CDR3 loop spans 12 amino acids. CDR1 is SGHTA and CDR2 is FQGNSA in the germline V gene. Trimming removed 4 bases from V and 4 bases from J, with 8 bases in between. CDR3 amino acids: CASSSRGYEQYF. In DNA, the CDR3 is TGTGCCAGCAGCTCCAGGGGTTACGAGCAGTACTTC.

The rearrangement joins TRBV6-5 to TRBJ1-1; weak D call: TRBD1 (5 bases). CDR1 and CDR2 from the germline V gene are MNHEY and SVGAGI. There are 15 residues in the CDR3. The ends were cut back, 2 bases at V and 0 bases at J, with 10 bases in the middle. Here the CDR3 reads CASSYRQRMNTEAFF. CDR3 in DNA: TGTGCCAGCAGTTACCGACAGAGGATGAACACTGAAGCTTTCTTT.

In the case of this clone: This same CDR3 is encoded by further DNA sequences in the sample. This chain connects TRBV7-9 to TRBJ2-2; 10 bases line up with TRBD2. Germline assignment: CDR1 SEHNR and CDR2 FQNEAQ (reference sequence). This CDR3 spans 16 amino acids. V lost 5 bases, J lost 6 bases, and 9 bases stayed unmatched. The CDR3 DNA follows: TGTGCCAGCAGCCCCCAGAGCGGGAGGGTGCCCGGGGAGCTGTTTTTT. Translated: CASSPQSGRVPGELFF.

The rearrangement joins TRBV27 to TRBJ2-7; no definite D call. From germline, CDR1 is MNHEY and CDR2 SMNVEV (reference sequence). Trimming pared 6 bases from V and 6 bases from J, leaving 15 bases between. This CDR3 contains 13 residues. CDR3 sequence (DNA): TGTGCCAGCAGCCCCCCCAGTCACCTCGAGCAGTACTTC. Translated, it gives CASSPPSHLEQYF.

CDR3 coding DNA: TGTGCCAGCAGCTTAGAGTCGGTTAATTCACCCCTCCACTTT. Residues: CASSLESVNSPLHF. V usage is TRBV7-2 and J usage is TRBJ1-6, with D unclear. This CDR3 region has 14 residues. Germline-derived CDR1 and CDR2 are SGHTA and FQGNSA. The V end lost 1 base, the J end lost 6 bases, and 7 bases lay between the germline ends.

This chain uses TRBV6-5 with TRBJ2-7; D ambiguous. V was trimmed by 0 bases and J by 5 bases, leaving 8 bases between them. CDR3 length equals 13 residues. The germline V gene encodes CDR1 MNHEY and CDR2 SVGAGI. The CDR3 DNA follows: TGTGCCAGCAGTTACTCGAACAGCAACGAGCAGTACTTC. Residues: CASSYSNSNEQYF.